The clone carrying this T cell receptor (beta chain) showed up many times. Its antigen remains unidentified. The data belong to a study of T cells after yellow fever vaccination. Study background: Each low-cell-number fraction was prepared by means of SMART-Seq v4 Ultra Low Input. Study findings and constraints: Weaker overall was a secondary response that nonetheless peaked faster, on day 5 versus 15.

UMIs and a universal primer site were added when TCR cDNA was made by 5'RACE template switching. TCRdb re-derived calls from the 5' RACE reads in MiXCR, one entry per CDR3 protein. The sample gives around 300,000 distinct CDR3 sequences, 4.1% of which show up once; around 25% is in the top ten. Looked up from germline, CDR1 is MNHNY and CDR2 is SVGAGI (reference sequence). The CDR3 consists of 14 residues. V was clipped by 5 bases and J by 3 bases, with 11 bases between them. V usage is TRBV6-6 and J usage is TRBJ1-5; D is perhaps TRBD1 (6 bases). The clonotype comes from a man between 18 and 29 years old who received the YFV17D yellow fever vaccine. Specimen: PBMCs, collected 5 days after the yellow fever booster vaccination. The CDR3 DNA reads TGTGCCAGCAGTCATGGACAGCTCAATCAGCCCCAGCATTTT. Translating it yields CASSHGQLNQPQHF.